This T cell receptor beta chain was identified during a study of untreated major depressive disorder. Whole-study findings and limits: Depressed patients' CD4+ T cells carried increased TRBV05-01 (Vbeta 5.1) usage versus control CD4+ T cells.

On this clone itself: What it binds is not known.

Patients scored at least 18 on the Hamilton Depression Scale with DSM-IV major depression. Donors lacked major illness, comorbidities, regular medication, drug use, or heavy drinking. CD4+ T cells were isolated from thawed PBMCs by magnetic negative selection. Around 96% CD4+ purity was typical by flow cytometry. The CDR3 is 17 residues long. Per germline, CDR1 SGDLS and CDR2 YYNGEE. Unmatched junction bases numbered 12, after V lost 1 base and J lost 6 bases. Sequencing used immunoSEQ multiplex PCR; TCRdb keeps in-frame clones, though not all of them. The data hold more than 25,000 clones, with about 91% observed a single time.

The TCR comes from a woman between 25 and 40 years old with major depressive disorder. This rearrangement joins TRBV9 to TRBJ2-1; 8 bases line up with TRBD2. The source material was CD4+ T cells from PBMCs. CDR3 DNA sequence: TGTGCCAGCAGCGTAAGCCCGTCCGGGGGGGCCGTCAATGAGCAGTTCTTC. Its protein product is CASSVSPSGGAVNEQFF.